The clone carrying this T cell receptor beta chain showed up many times. What it recognizes is unknown. The sample belongs to a study of T cells after yellow fever vaccination. Whole-study context: The authors prepared low-cell-number fractions using SMART-Seq v4 Ultra Low Input. Whole-study results and caveats: Weaker overall was a secondary response that nonetheless peaked faster, on day 5 versus 15.

5'RACE template switching generated TCR cDNA, adding a universal primer site and UMIs. TCRdb called the 5' RACE reads again in MiXCR, with one record for every CDR3 protein. The sample lists a few hundred thousand distinct CDR3 sequences, roughly 3.5% occurring once. This CDR3 has 16 residues. V dropped 7 bases and J dropped 8; count of bases not matched to a gene: 15. Germline CDR1 and CDR2: SGHDT and YYEEEE. The sequences come from PBMCs, collected 15 days after the yellow fever booster vaccination. This clonotype was obtained from a man younger than 35 who received the YFV17D yellow fever vaccine. V and J are TRBV5-6 and TRBJ1-4; 9 nucleotides agree with TRBD1. CDR3 in DNA: TGTGCCAGCGTAAGACGGGGACAGGGTCTTAAGGAAAAACTGTTTTTT. It specifies CASVRRGQGLKEKLFF.